This T cell receptor beta chain was found in a study of T-cell memory formation after mild COVID-19. Turning to the study itself: TCR clusters mostly belonged to single donors. Notes on the study in general: Clones which contracted sat mainly in CM and EM if CD4+, and in EMRA if CD8+.

After 5'RACE with constant-segment primers, TCR alpha and TCR beta cDNA libraries carrying sample barcodes and UMIs were obtained. In TCRdb, the 5' RACE reads were re-called with MiXCR into one record per CDR3 protein. The repertoire includes a few hundred thousand distinct CDR3 sequences, around 15% of them detected once, and about a fifth sits in the top ten. This clonotype came up a few times. The antigen remains unidentified. The receptor was derived from a man aged 18 to 30 who had mild COVID-19 (a few samples of this study predate the infection). Cell type and time point are not known. The sequenced sample consisted of PBMCs or a T cell subset sorted from them (not recorded which).

CDR3 loop: CASSKGGGGLVSPLHF. The DNA for the CDR3 is TGTGCCAGCAGCAAAGGGGGTGGGGGGCTCGTTTCACCCCTCCACTTT. The genes are TRBV11-3 and TRBJ1-6; weak D call: TRBD1 (6 bases). V gave up 5 bases and J gave up 9 bases, with 20 bases separating them. Germline V gene sequence: CDR1 SGHNT, CDR2 YENEEA. This CDR3 contains 16 residues. The whole variable domain, filled in from reference TRBV11-3 and TRBJ1-6, reads EAGVVQSPRYKIIEKKQPVAFWCNPISGHNTLYWYLQNLGQGPELLIRYENEEAVDDSQLPKDRFSAERLKGVDSTLKIQPAELGDSAVYLCASSKGGGGLVSPLHFGNGTRLTVT.